This TCR beta chain was identified in a study of response to subunit inactivated influenza vaccine. In the case of this clonotype: Its specificity is unknown.

Trimming took off 8 bases at V and 4 bases at J, with 5 bases between the two ends. The germline CDR1 and CDR2 sequences are SNHLY and FYNNEI. This CDR3 spans 11 amino acids. The study's findings and limits: It was suggested by the authors that few new T cells are recruited by each seasonal influenza vaccination.

TCRdb passed the RT-PCR reads through MiXCR, listing each CDR3 protein once. Of hundreds of thousands of distinct CDR3 sequences listed, about 25% are singletons. Specimen: CD4+ T cells sorted from PBMCs, collected 5 days after vaccination. The TCR comes from a man aged 45-65 years who received an inactivated influenza vaccine. The chain couples TRBV2 to TRBJ2-2; D remains ambiguous. CDR3 loop: CASLGTGELFF. CDR3 in DNA: TGTGCCAGCTTGGGCACCGGGGAGCTGTTTTTT.